Sequencing of this T cell receptor (beta chain) was carried out in a study of cytomegalovirus exposure and HLA in healthy donors. Study conclusions and caveats: About 150 TCR beta chains were listed as cytomegalovirus-associated. For most TCR sequences rarity was the rule, although some public TCRs occurred in many donors. Most CMV-associated TCR beta chains were later found to appear HLA-restricted. Presence/absence analyses supposed approximately even sequencing depth among donors.

PCR primers comprised 60 Vbeta and 13 Jbeta primers. Data came from immunoSEQ multiplex PCR; TCRdb stores just in-frame clones and leaves some out. The sample has about 170,000 clones; the top ten hold 0.7% to 0.8%. Points on this clone: The antigen is not known.

The length of the CDR3 is 14 residues. CDR1 is SNHLY, CDR2 FYNNEI, per germline. Trimming at V came to 3 bases and at J to 13 bases, leaving 9 bases not matched to a gene. The chain joins TRBV2 to TRBJ2-3, with 11 bases matching TRBD1. Sequencing was performed on PBMCs. The source is a woman younger than 30 in good health and CMV-seropositive. CDR3 region: CASSDAGTGGREYF. Here the CDR3 DNA reads TGTGCCAGCAGTGACGCCGGGACAGGGGGTCGGGAGTATTTT. The full variable domain, rest sourced from reference TRBV2 and TRBJ2-3, is EPEVTQTPSHQVTQMGQEVILRCVPISNHLYFYWYRQILGQKVEFLVSFYNNEISEKSEIFDDQFSVERPDGSNFTLKIRSTKLEDSAMYFCASSDAGTGGREYFGPGTRLTVL.